The clone carrying this TCR beta chain showed up just a few times. Its antigen is unidentified. TCRdb fed the 5' RACE reads into MiXCR, producing one record per CDR3 protein. The data contain about 690,000 distinct CDR3 sequences, around 6% of them singletons. The data were taken from a study of identical twins. Study-wide points: Excess low generation probability was seen in twin-shared out-of-frame alpha sequences.

Germline V lookup: CDR1 SGHRS, CDR2 YFSETQ. There are 14 residues in the CDR3. The V end lost 0 bases, the J end lost 7 bases, and 13 bases lay between the germline ends. This TCR was sampled from a man aged 18 to 30 in good health. Sequenced material: naive T cells sorted from blood. The rearrangement links TRBV5-1 to TRBJ1-2; tentative D call: TRBD1 (5 bases). The DNA of the CDR3 is TGCGCCAGCAGCTTGGAAACAGGAGTTGTTGGCTACACCTTC. Encoded protein: CASSLETGVVGYTF.